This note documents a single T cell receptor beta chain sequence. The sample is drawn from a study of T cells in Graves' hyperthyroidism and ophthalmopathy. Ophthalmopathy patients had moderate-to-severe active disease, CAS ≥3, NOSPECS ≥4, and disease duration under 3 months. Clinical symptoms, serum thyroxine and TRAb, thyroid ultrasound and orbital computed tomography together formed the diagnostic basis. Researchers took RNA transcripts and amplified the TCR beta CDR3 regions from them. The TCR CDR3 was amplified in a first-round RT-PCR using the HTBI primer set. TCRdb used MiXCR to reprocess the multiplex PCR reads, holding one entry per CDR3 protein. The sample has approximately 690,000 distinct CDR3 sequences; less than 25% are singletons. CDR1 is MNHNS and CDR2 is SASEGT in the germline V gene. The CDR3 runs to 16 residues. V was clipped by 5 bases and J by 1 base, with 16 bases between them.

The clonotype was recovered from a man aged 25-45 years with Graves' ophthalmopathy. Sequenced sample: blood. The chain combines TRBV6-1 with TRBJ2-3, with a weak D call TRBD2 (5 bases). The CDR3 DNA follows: TGTGCCAGCAGTCCGACTACGTTCTCGGGCACAGATACGCAGTATTTT. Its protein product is CASSPTTFSGTDTQYF.